The T cell receptor beta chain described here comes from a study of blood T cell repertoires in COVID-19. Only in-frame clones appear in the TCRdb table, and some are missing; sequencing was by immunoSEQ multiplex PCR. In the table there are some 19,000 clones, 82% of which are singletons. This clone was seen just once. Per germline, CDR1 LNHDA and CDR2 SQIVND (reference sequence). The CDR3 sequence is 13 residues long. Trimming removed 7 bases at V and 0 bases at J, with 9 bases between. The sequence derives from a human donor in a cohort sampled during active COVID-19. Sequenced sample: peripheral blood. The chain recombines TRBV19 with TRBJ1-2; D unresolved. CDR3 region: CASNPGTNYGYTF. As DNA, the CDR3 is TGTGCCAGTAACCCGGGGACTAACTATGGCTACACCTTC. The full variable domain, its missing parts supplied by reference TRBV19 and TRBJ1-2, is DGGITQSPKYLFRKEGQNVTLSCEQNLNHDAMYWYRQDPGQGLRLIYYSQIVNDFQKGDIAEGYSVSREKKESFPLTVTSAQKNPTAFYLCASNPGTNYGYTFGSGTRLTVV.